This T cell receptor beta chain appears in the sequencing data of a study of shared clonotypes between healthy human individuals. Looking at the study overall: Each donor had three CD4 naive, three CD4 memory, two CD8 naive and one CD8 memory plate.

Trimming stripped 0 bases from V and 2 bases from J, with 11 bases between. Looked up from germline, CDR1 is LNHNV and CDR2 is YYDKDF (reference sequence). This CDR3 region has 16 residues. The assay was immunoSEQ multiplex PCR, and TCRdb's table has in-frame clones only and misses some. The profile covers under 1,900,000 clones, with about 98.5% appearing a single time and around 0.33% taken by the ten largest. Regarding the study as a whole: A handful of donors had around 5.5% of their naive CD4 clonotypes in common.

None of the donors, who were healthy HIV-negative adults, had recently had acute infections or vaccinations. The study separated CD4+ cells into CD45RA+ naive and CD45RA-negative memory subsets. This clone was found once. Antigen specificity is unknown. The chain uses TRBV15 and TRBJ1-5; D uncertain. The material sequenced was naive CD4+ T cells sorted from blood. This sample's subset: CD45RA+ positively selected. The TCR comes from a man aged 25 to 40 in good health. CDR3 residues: CATSRDSVYGNQPQHF. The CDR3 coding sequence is TGTGCCACCAGCAGAGACTCGGTATACGGCAATCAGCCCCAGCATTTT.